One sample yielded the 27 T cell receptor beta chains listed below, sequenced in a study of response to subunit inactivated influenza vaccine. MiXCR was run by TCRdb on the RT-PCR reads, yielding one entry per CDR3 protein. The sample shows over 750,000 distinct CDR3 sequences, 21% of them seen only once. The sample in question was PBMCs from blood, obtained 4 to 6 days after vaccination. The receptors were gathered from a man aged 45 to 65 who received an inactivated influenza vaccine.

The chain couples TRBV10-3 to TRBJ2-5, with D perhaps matching TRBD1 (6 bases). The germline gives CDR1 ENHRY, CDR2 SYGVKD. V dropped 6 bases and J dropped 5 bases, with 22 bases sitting between them. This CDR3 is 16 amino acids long. CDR3 in amino acids: CAIRKERTDLAETQYF. DNA of the CDR3: TGTGCCATCAGGAAGGAGCGGACAGACCTTGCTGAGACCCAGTACTTC.

The rearrangement joins TRBV7-9 to TRBJ2-5, with D possibly matching TRBD2 (6 bases). Deletions cut 3 bases from V and 2 bases from J, with 13 bases between. The CDR3 covers 15 residues. CDR1 SEHNR and CDR2 FQNEAQ come from the germline V gene (reference sequence). The CDR3 here is CASSFGGPAQETQYF. CDR3 DNA: TGTGCCAGCAGCTTCGGAGGGCCCGCTCAAGAGACCCAGTACTTC.

There are many counts of this clonotype. The V call is TRBV20-1, the J call TRBJ2-3; D unresolved. V gave up 0 bases and J gave up 2 bases, with 15 bases separating them. The CDR3 extends over 16 amino acids. Germline CDR1 is DFQATT and CDR2 is SNEGSKA (reference sequence). CDR3 nucleotides: TGCAGTGCTAGAGAGTTGATGTTGGCCGACACAGATACGCAGTATTTT. Translated: CSARELMLADTDTQYF.

This clonotype was seen ten or more times. The rearrangement links TRBV3-1 to TRBJ1-5; 8 bases agree with TRBD1. The V segment lost 5 bases and the J segment 0 bases; nucleotides outside the gene matches: 3. The CDR3 loop spans 15 amino acids. Germline values: CDR1 LGHDT, CDR2 YNNKEL (reference sequence). DNA of the CDR3: TGTGCCAGCAGCTTGACAGGGGCTAGCAATCAGCCCCAGCATTTT. It is translated as CASSLTGASNQPQHF.

This clonotype was observed a handful of times. The chain recombines TRBV4-3 with TRBJ2-5; TRBD2 matches at 7 bases. Trimming removed 1 base from V and 5 bases from J; junction bases left unmatched: 7. Germline V gene sequence: CDR1 LGHNA, CDR2 YSLEER. This CDR3 contains 15 residues. Written as DNA, the CDR3 is TGCGCCAGCAGCCAAGCGGGCGGGAGTAGTGAGACCCAGTACTTC. Translating gives CASSQAGGSSETQYF.

The J gene is TRBJ2-7, the V gene TRBV29-1; D not certain. CDR1 is SQVTM, CDR2 ANQGSEA, per germline. This CDR3 is 13 amino acids long. The V end was cut by 5 bases, the J end by 2 bases, with 13 bases between. The CDR3, as DNA: TGCAGCGTTCTAGGGCCGCTTGCCTACGAGCAGTACTTC. It is translated as CSVLGPLAYEQYF.

This clonotype appeared a few times. The chain uses TRBV29-1 and TRBJ2-1; TRBD2 agrees at 7 bases. This CDR3 contains 14 residues. Germline-derived CDR1 and CDR2 are SQVTM and ANQGSEA. V was pared by 4 bases and J by 4 bases, with 7 bases of the junction left unmatched. The CDR3, as DNA: TGCAGCGTTGGGGGGGGGAGTCGGTACAATGAGCAGTTCTTC. It translates to CSVGGGSRYNEQFF.

The rearrangement uses TRBV6-2 or TRBV6-3 and TRBJ2-2, with 10 bases aligning to TRBD2. The germline gives CDR1 MNHEY, CDR2 SVGEGT. V was clipped by 0 bases and J by 3 bases; unmatched bases: 1. The CDR3 is 16 amino acids. The chain's CDR3 is CASSYSSGRDTGELFF. DNA for the CDR3: TGTGCCAGCAGTTACTCGAGCGGGAGGGACACCGGGGAGCTGTTTTTT.

The CDR3 bases are TGTGCCAGCAGTGGTTATGGGGAAGGCTACGAGCAGTACTTC. This translates into CASSGYGEGYEQYF. The V and J genes are TRBV6-4 and TRBJ2-7; D is unresolved. This CDR3 has 14 residues. Trimming left V 4 bases short and J 3 bases short, with 13 bases between. Germline V gives CDR1 MRHNA, CDR2 SNTAGT.

This clonotype came up a few times. The chain employs TRBV20-1 and TRBJ2-1, with TRBD2 matching over 11 bases. J gave up 2 bases and V 5 bases, and 5 bases lay outside the gene matches. The CDR3 loop spans 15 amino acids. Germline V gene sequence: CDR1 DFQATT, CDR2 SNEGSKA (reference sequence). CDR3 residues: CSAPNSGGAYNEQFF. The CDR3 DNA sequence: TGCAGTGCTCCTAATAGCGGGGGGGCCTACAATGAGCAGTTCTTC.

The V call is TRBV20-1, the J call TRBJ1-2, with D perhaps TRBD1 (5 bases). Germline loops: CDR1 DFQATT, CDR2 SNEGSKA (reference sequence). Trimming shortened V by 6 bases and J by 6 bases, and 20 bases separated the two germline ends. CDR3 length: 14 residues. The CDR3, as DNA: TGCAGTGCCCGCATCTTGGGGGATGGGGATGGCTACACCTTC. It encodes CSARILGDGDGYTF.

This clonotype was detected many times. The chain links TRBV9 to TRBJ2-2; no clear D gene. The CDR3 spans 16 residues. In germline, CDR1 is SGDLS, CDR2 YYNGEE. The V end lost 0 bases, the J end lost 0 bases, and 9 bases lay between the germline ends. This CDR3 reads CASSVVVHANTGELFF. The CDR3 bases are TGTGCCAGCAGCGTAGTGGTTCACGCGAACACCGGGGAGCTGTTTTTT.

This clonotype was recorded a few times. Written as DNA, the CDR3 is TGCGCCAGCAGCGAGGGACTAGCGGGCTCCTACGAGCAGTACTTC. It specifies CASSEGLAGSYEQYF. The chain uses TRBV5-1 and TRBJ2-7, with 12 positions matching TRBD2. The CDR3 covers 15 residues. With 4 bases clipped from V and 0 bases from J, the junction kept 2 bases outside the gene matches. From germline, CDR1 is SGHRS and CDR2 YFSETQ.

In this sample, this clonotype turned up a few times. The rearrangement uses TRBV24-1 and TRBJ2-1; 7 nucleotides line up with TRBD1. This CDR3 has 16 amino acids. V dropped 2 bases and J dropped 4; count of bases not matched to a gene: 7. The germline V gene has CDR1 KGHDR and CDR2 SFDVKD. The DNA of the CDR3 is TGTGCCACCAGTGATTCTAAACCGGGACAGTACAATGAGCAGTTCTTC. It encodes CATSDSKPGQYNEQFF.

The V call is TRBV5-5, the J call TRBJ1-2; tentative D call: TRBD1 (6 bases). Trimming stripped 0 bases from V and 1 base from J, with 10 bases between. The germline CDR1 and CDR2 sequences are SGHKS and YYEKEE (reference sequence). The CDR3 has 15 residues. The CDR3 DNA follows: TGTGCCAGCAGCTTGGCGAGGGGGTATAACTATGGCTACACCTTC. Protein sequence: CASSLARGYNYGYTF.

V gene TRBV20-1 combines with J gene TRBJ2-1; TRBD2 matches at 10 bases. The CDR3 totals 15 residues. Germline CDR1 and CDR2: DFQATT and SNEGSKA (reference sequence). J lost 5 bases, V lost 6 bases, and 10 bases had no gene match. CDR3 coding DNA: TGCAGTGCACTACGATTAGCGGGGGGACACAATGAGCAGTTCTTC. The encoded protein is CSALRLAGGHNEQFF.

The CDR3 reads CASSPQRDSRETQYF. DNA of the CDR3: TGTGCCAGCTCACCACAGCGGGACAGCAGAGAGACCCAGTACTTC. The chain couples TRBV18 to TRBJ2-5; perhaps D is TRBD1 or TRBD2 (7 bases each). Germline V CDR1 and CDR2: KGHSH, LQKENI. V gave up 1 base and J gave up 4 bases, with 13 bases separating them. The CDR3 has 15 amino acids.

The chain is built from TRBV12-3 or TRBV12-4 and TRBJ1-5, with D tentatively TRBD1 (6 bases). The CDR3 sequence is 15 residues long. V was cut by 8 bases and J by 3 bases, with 17 bases left in between. DNA for the CDR3: TGTGCCAGCCGCCCGGGGGGGGGCCCCAATCAGCCCCAGCATTTT. Protein product: CASRPGGGPNQPQHF.

The rearrangement links TRBV18 to TRBJ2-7, with D possibly TRBD2 on 6 matching bases. Deletions cut 3 bases from V and 3 bases from J, with 12 bases between. This CDR3 is 14 amino acids long. Germline lookup yields CDR1 KGHSH and CDR2 LQKENI. The CDR3 coding sequence is TGTGCCAGCTCACCGAATAGCGGCGGCTACGAGCAGTACTTC. Translating gives CASSPNSGGYEQYF.

The chain uses TRBV28 and TRBJ2-7; either TRBD1 or TRBD2 may fit D (6 bases each). Germline lookup yields CDR1 MDHEN and CDR2 SYDVKM. Trimming left V 6 bases short and J 4 bases short, with 16 bases between. This CDR3 region has 14 residues. The CDR3 DNA reads TGTGCCAGCAGCCTGAGGGGGGAGAGATACGAGCAGTACTTC. This translates into CASSLRGERYEQYF.

V is TRBV5-1 and J is TRBJ2-1; D might be TRBD2 (6 bases). CDR3 length: 13 residues. Germline lookup yields CDR1 SGHRS and CDR2 YFSETQ. The V end was cut by 4 bases, the J end by 8 bases, with 13 bases between. CDR3 nucleotides: TGCGCCAGCAGCCCCTGGCGGGGCGATGAGCAGTTCTTC. Residues: CASSPWRGDEQFF.

This clonotype was observed a few times. This chain joins TRBV20-1 and TRBJ2-7; 7 nucleotides align to TRBD2. The CDR3 totals 14 residues. V lost 0 bases to trimming and J lost 2 bases; unmatched junction nucleotides: 4. CDR1 is DFQATT and CDR2 is SNEGSKA in the germline V gene (reference sequence). Written as DNA, the CDR3 is TGCAGTGCTAGAGATCAGCGGGGAACCTACGAGCAGTACTTC. Protein product: CSARDQRGTYEQYF.

This chain joins TRBV3-1 and TRBJ2-7; D might be TRBD2 (6 bases). In germline, CDR1 is LGHDT, CDR2 YNNKEL (reference sequence). The CDR3 has 16 residues. V was cut by 5 bases and J by 0 bases, with 17 bases left in between. CDR3 loop: CASSYRWRGNSYEQYF. The CDR3 region has the DNA TGTGCCAGCAGCTACAGGTGGCGGGGAAACTCCTACGAGCAGTACTTC.

A few counts support this clonotype. The CDR3 loop is CAISDSRPGQGDEQYF. In DNA, the CDR3 is TGTGCCATCAGTGATTCCCGACCGGGACAGGGTGACGAGCAGTACTTC. V gene TRBV10-3 combines with J gene TRBJ2-7; 9 bases are shared with TRBD1. The CDR3 covers 16 residues. Germline V CDR1 and CDR2: ENHRY, SYGVKD. The J segment lost 5 bases and the V segment lost 3 bases, leaving 11 bases of the junction unmatched.

The chain has TRBV10-3 and TRBJ2-7; TRBD1 matches at 7 bases. CDR3 length equals 14 residues. V dropped 6 bases and J dropped 2; count of bases not matched to a gene: 7. Germline V gene sequence: CDR1 ENHRY, CDR2 SYGVKD. The CDR3: CAIRKTGFPYEQYF. The CDR3 DNA is TGTGCCATCAGAAAGACAGGGTTTCCCTACGAGCAGTACTTC.

V gene TRBV10-2 combines with J gene TRBJ2-1; D may be TRBD1 (6 bases). V was shortened by 2 bases and J by 8 bases, with 13 bases between the two germline ends. Germline CDR1 and CDR2: WSHSY and SAAADI. CDR3 size: 14 residues. The CDR3 is CASSETGLLDEQFF. CDR3 in DNA: TGCGCCAGCAGTGAGACAGGGCTACTAGATGAGCAGTTCTTC.

This clonotype was detected only a few times. The J gene is TRBJ2-1, the V gene TRBV28; TRBD1 agrees at 9 bases. The germline V gene has CDR1 MDHEN and CDR2 SYDVKM. CDR3 size: 12 residues. Germline trimming cut 6 bases from V and 9 bases from J; bases unmatched to any gene: 3. The CDR3 nucleotides are TGTGCCAGCAGCATACAGGGGGCTGAGCAGTTCTTC. It is translated as CASSIQGAEQFF.